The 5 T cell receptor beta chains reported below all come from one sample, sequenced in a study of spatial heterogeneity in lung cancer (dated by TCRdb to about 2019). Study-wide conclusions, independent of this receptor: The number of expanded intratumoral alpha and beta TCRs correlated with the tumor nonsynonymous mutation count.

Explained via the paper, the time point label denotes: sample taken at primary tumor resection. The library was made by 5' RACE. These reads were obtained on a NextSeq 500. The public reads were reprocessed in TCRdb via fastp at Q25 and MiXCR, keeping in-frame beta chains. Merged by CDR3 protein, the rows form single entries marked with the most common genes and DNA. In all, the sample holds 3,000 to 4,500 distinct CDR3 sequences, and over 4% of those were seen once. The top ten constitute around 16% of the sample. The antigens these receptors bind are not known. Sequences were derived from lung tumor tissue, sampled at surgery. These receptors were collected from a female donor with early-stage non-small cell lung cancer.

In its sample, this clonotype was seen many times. CDR3 amino acids: CASSIARAGGYYNEQFF. DNA of the CDR3: TGTGCCAGTAGTATAGCAAGAGCGGGGGGGTACTACAATGAGCAGTTCTTC. The chain has TRBV19 and TRBJ2-1; 10 bases fit TRBD2. Germline V gene sequence: CDR1 LNHDA, CDR2 SQIVND (reference sequence). CDR3 length: 17 residues. V dropped 1 base and J dropped 3; count of bases not matched to a gene: 6.

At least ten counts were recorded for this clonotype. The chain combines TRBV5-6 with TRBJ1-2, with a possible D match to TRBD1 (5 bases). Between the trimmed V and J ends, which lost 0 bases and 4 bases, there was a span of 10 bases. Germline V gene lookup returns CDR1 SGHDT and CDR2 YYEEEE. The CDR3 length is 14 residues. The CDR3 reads CASSLESGIYGYTF. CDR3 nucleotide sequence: TGTGCCAGCAGCTTGGAATCAGGGATCTATGGCTACACCTTC.

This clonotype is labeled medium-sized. CDR3 in amino acids: CSVGGDQPQHF. Written as DNA, the CDR3 is TGCAGCGTTGGGGGCGATCAGCCCCAGCATTTT. V is TRBV29-1 and J is TRBJ1-5; weak D call: TRBD1 (5 bases). The CDR3 contains 11 residues. V was clipped by 4 bases and J by 5 bases, with 6 bases between them. Looked up from germline, CDR1 is SQVTM and CDR2 is ANQGSEA.

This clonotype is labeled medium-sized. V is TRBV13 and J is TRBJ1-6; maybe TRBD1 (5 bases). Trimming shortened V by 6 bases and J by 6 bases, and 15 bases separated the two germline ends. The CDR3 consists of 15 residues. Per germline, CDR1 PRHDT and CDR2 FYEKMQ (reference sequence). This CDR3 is CASRGPPGPNSPLHF. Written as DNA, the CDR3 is TGTGCCAGCAGAGGACCCCCGGGACCTAATTCACCCCTCCACTTT. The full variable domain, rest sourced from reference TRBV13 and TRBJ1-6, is AAGVIQSPRHLIKEKRETATLKCYPIPRHDTVYWYQQGPGQDPQFLISFYEKMQSDKGSIPDRFSAQQFSDYHSELNMSSLELGDSALYFCASRGPPGPNSPLHFGNGTRLTVT.

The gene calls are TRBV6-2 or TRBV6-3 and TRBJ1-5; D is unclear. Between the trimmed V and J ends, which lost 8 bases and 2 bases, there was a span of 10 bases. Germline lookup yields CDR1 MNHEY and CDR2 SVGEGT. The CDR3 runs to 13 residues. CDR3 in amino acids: CASALTGNQPQHF. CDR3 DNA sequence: TGTGCCAGCGCCCTTACAGGCAATCAGCCCCAGCATTTT.